This T cell receptor beta chain was obtained from a study of response to subunit inactivated influenza vaccine. This clonotype was found once. TCRdb re-called the RT-PCR reads with MiXCR, one entry per CDR3 protein. The table lists just under 550,000 distinct CDR3 sequences, 20% to 25% of them singletons. CDR3 length: 15 amino acids. V was shortened by 0 bases and J by 6 bases, with 16 bases between the two germline ends. CDR1 is SGHKS and CDR2 is YYEKEE in the germline V gene (reference sequence). Another study also made use of these data, one on T cells expressing NK-cell markers. That report adds: With UMIs, 5'RACE template switching was used to make TCR beta cDNA. Sequenced donors, eight in total, included seven who were HCMV-seropositive and one who was seronegative. The study found these clonotypes also leading the CD3+CD56-NKG2C+ fraction in a handful of donors.

The sequencing used CD4+ T cells sorted from PBMCs, collected 12 days after vaccination. The receptor's source is a man between 50 and 59 years old who received an inactivated influenza vaccine. The chain recombines TRBV5-5 with TRBJ2-7; D ambiguous. The CDR3 bases are TGTGCCAGCAGCTTGGAGGCGCAGGCGATAGGCGAGCAGTACTTC. Amino acid sequence: CASSLEAQAIGEQYF.